The 5 T cell receptor beta chains presented below share a single source sample, sequenced in a study of blood T cell repertoires in COVID-19. Measured with immunoSEQ multiplex PCR; TCRdb has only the in-frame clones, and not every one. The data show tens of thousands of clones, with around 90% seen just once and 3.1% held by the top ten. What was sequenced was peripheral blood. The receptors stem from a woman in her 70s with active COVID-19.

The gene calls are TRBV4-2 and TRBJ1-2; D unresolved. The CDR3 sequence is 16 residues long. Germline lookup yields CDR1 LGHNA and CDR2 YNFKEQ. The V end lost 0 bases, the J end lost 7 bases, and 18 bases lay between the germline ends. CDR3 in DNA: TGTGCCAGCAGCCAAGACCAGGCCCTAACAGCCGGTGGCTACACCTTC. Amino acid sequence: CASSQDQALTAGGYTF.

The chain recombines TRBV10-3 with TRBJ2-5, with D possibly matching TRBD2 (5 bases). V gave up 3 bases and J gave up 4 bases, with 12 bases separating them. CDR1 and CDR2 (germline): ENHRY, SYGVKD. The CDR3 loop spans 14 amino acids. CDR3 in DNA: TGTGCCATCAGTGATGGACCCGGAGGAGAGACCCAGTACTTC. Its protein is CAISDGPGGETQYF.

The chain carries TRBV7-8 and TRBJ2-3; D is perhaps TRBD2 (6 bases). This CDR3 is built from 16 residues. V lost 3 bases to trimming and J lost 1 base, with 14 bases between them. Germline V lookup: CDR1 SGHVS, CDR2 FQNEAQ. CDR3 nucleotide sequence: TGTGCCAGCAGCTTTGGAGGGAGCACTCGCACAGATACGCAGTATTTT. Its protein is CASSFGGSTRTDTQYF. The whole variable domain, remainder taken from reference TRBV7-8 and TRBJ2-3, is GAGVSQSPRYKVAKRGQDVALRCDPISGHVSLFWYQQALGQGPEFLTYFQNEAQLDKSGLPSDRFFAERPEGSVSTLKIQRTQQEDSAVYLCASSFGGSTRTDTQYFGPGTRLTVL.

The chain uses TRBV28 and TRBJ1-3, with 11 bases aligning to TRBD1. Germline V gene data show CDR1 as MDHEN and CDR2 as SYDVKM. V lost 6 bases to trimming and J lost 3 bases; unmatched junction nucleotides: 13. The CDR3 extends over 18 amino acids. In DNA, the CDR3 is TGTGCCAGCAGGCCTGGAGGGACAGGGGGGACTCGTGGAAACACCATATATTTT. Amino acids: CASRPGGTGGTRGNTIYF.

The chain combines TRBV27 with TRBJ2-7; 8 nucleotides agree with TRBD1. The CDR3 covers 14 residues. V was clipped by 6 bases and J by 1 base; unmatched bases: 5. Germline V gene data show CDR1 as MNHEY and CDR2 as SMNVEV (reference sequence). The CDR3 bases are TGTGCCAGCAGAGATTGGACAGGGTCCTACGAGCAGTACTTC. It yields the protein CASRDWTGSYEQYF.